This T cell receptor beta chain was documented in a study of blood T cells in healthy people across ages. Details on this clonotype: What it binds is unknown.

PCR was performed a second time for about 7 to 12 cycles using a sample-barcoded 5' primer and a J-beta primer mix. TCRdb re-derived calls from the 5' RACE reads in MiXCR, one entry per CDR3 protein. There are approximately 880,000 distinct CDR3 sequences in the sample; roughly 48% occur only once, and 13% lies in the top ten. Study results and caveats: Naive and antigen-experienced cells were not separated, limiting conclusive comparison.

Between the trimmed V and J ends, which lost 2 bases and 0 bases, there was a span of 10 bases. The CDR3 covers 15 residues. Germline CDR1 reads SGHVS; CDR2 reads FNYEAQ. The specimen was blood. The TCR sequence derives from a young man in good health. V and J are TRBV7-6 and TRBJ2-5, with a tentative D call TRBD1 (6 bases). This CDR3 is CASSLPHRDQETQYF. The CDR3 DNA reads as TGTGCCAGCAGCTTACCCCACAGGGACCAAGAGACCCAGTACTTC.